This record covers a single T cell receptor beta chain. Germline values: CDR1 LGHNA, CDR2 YSLEER. J lost 4 bases, V lost 1 base, and 6 bases had no gene match. The CDR3 extends over 17 amino acids. This entry comes from a study of T cell responses to AZD1222 COVID-19 vaccine. Some clones are missing from TCRdb's copy, which holds only in-frame ones; the method was immunoSEQ multiplex PCR. The sample records some 180,000 clones, roughly 85% being singletons. The source of this sequence is an adult who received the AZD1222 COVID-19 vaccine. Sequenced here: peripheral blood, sampled 28 days after the second AZD1222 dose. This rearrangement joins TRBV4-3 to TRBJ2-1, with 11 bases matching TRBD2. DNA of the CDR3: TGCGCCAGCAGCCAAGGGACCCTAGCGGGGGGTTACAATGAGCAGTTCTTC. It translates to CASSQGTLAGGYNEQFF.